This T cell receptor beta chain was profiled in a study of T cells in narcolepsy. As for the study in general: Healthy controls were enrolled alongside patients with narcolepsy type 1 or type 2.

Produced via immunoSEQ multiplex PCR; TCRdb's table is partial and in-frame only. Seen here are about 40,000 clones, 88% observed once, and the top ten hold over 1%. CDR1 and CDR2 (germline): KGHSH, LQKENI. The CDR3 consists of 12 residues. V lost 3 bases, J lost 6 bases, and 6 bases lay in between. Overall study results and limits: Reportedly, autoreactive clonotypes were serially detected in patients' blood but not controls'.

Note on this clone: Its antigen is unidentified.

Material: CD45RA- memory CD4+ T cells from PBMCs. The rearrangement uses TRBV18 and TRBJ2-1, with D perhaps TRBD1 (6 bases). The sequence was collected from a human donor with narcolepsy. The CDR3 sequence is CASSPDSNEQFF. The CDR3, as DNA: TGTGCCAGCTCACCGGACAGCAATGAGCAGTTCTTC.